This T cell receptor beta chain was sequenced for a study of blood T cell repertoires in COVID-19. The authors' processing: Amplification from reference gene primers served as the basis for estimated nucleated cell counts. The table came from immunoSEQ multiplex PCR; TCRdb's copy has only in-frame clones and leaves some out. The V and J calls and clone size are taken from that table; D and trimming were inferred from the DNA. The sample includes more than 70,000 clones, roughly 80% of them seen just once. Trimming stripped 0 bases from V and 8 bases from J, with 13 bases between. This CDR3 has 14 residues. Germline CDR1 and CDR2: LGHNA and YSLEER.

The J gene is TRBJ1-2, the V gene TRBV4-3; TRBD1 might be the D (5 bases). This clonotype was obtained from a woman older than 75 with active or convalescent COVID-19. The source material was peripheral blood. The CDR3 reads CASSQDWGLRGYTF. The CDR3, as DNA: TGCGCCAGCAGCCAAGACTGGGGCTTGAGGGGCTACACCTTC.